Each of the 16 T cell receptor beta chains below was sequenced from the same sample in a study of cytomegalovirus exposure and HLA in healthy donors. This PCR relied on a set of 60 Vbeta primers and 13 Jbeta primers. The protocol was immunoSEQ multiplex PCR, while the TCRdb copy is restricted to in-frame clones and leaves out a portion. This table holds over 150,000 clones, roughly 80% found once. The specimen sequenced was PBMCs. Receptor source: a man aged 25 to 40 in good health and CMV-seropositive.

The J gene is TRBJ2-7, the V gene TRBV7-7; TRBD1 agrees at 8 bases. This CDR3 spans 13 amino acids. The germline V gene encodes CDR1 SSHAT and CDR2 FNYEAQ (reference sequence). The J segment lost 6 bases and the V segment lost 5 bases, leaving 6 bases of the junction unmatched. The CDR3 is CASSLDRAREQYF. The CDR3 nucleotides read TGTGCCAGCAGCCTGGACAGGGCGCGCGAGCAGTACTTC.

CDR3 DNA: TGTGCCAGCAGTTCCCAAGACAGGGTGAACACTGAAGCTTTCTTT. Its translation is CASSSQDRVNTEAFF. This rearrangement joins TRBV28 to TRBJ1-1, with 7 bases matching TRBD1. This CDR3 has 15 residues. In germline, CDR1 is MDHEN, CDR2 SYDVKM. V shed 4 bases and J 0 bases; nucleotides not matched to a gene: 5.

The rearrangement joins TRBV13 to TRBJ2-3, with 9 bases fitting TRBD1. This CDR3 spans 12 amino acids. The V and J ends lost 6 bases and 15 bases, in that order; junction bases with no gene match: 10. In germline, CDR1 is PRHDT, CDR2 FYEKMQ (reference sequence). The chain's CDR3 is CASSEDGTGSYF. For the CDR3, the DNA is TGTGCCAGCAGTGAAGACGGGACAGGGAGTTATTTT.

This sequence joins TRBV10-2 and TRBJ1-5; a possible D gene is TRBD1 (6 bases). This CDR3 is built from 14 residues. Germline CDR1 WSHSY, CDR2 SAAADI. Trimming cost V 6 bases and J 0 bases, with 9 bases left between them. DNA for the CDR3: TGCGCCAGCAGACAGGGTTATAGCAATCAGCCCCAGCATTTT. Amino acids: CASRQGYSNQPQHF.

This clone has only one observation. V and J are TRBV10-2 and TRBJ1-3, with D possibly matching TRBD1 (6 bases). The CDR3 consists of 16 residues. The V gene's germline CDR1 is WSHSY and CDR2 SAAADI. Deletions cut 1 base from V and 1 base from J, with 11 bases between. The CDR3: CASSEWSGTSGNTIYF. CDR3 coding DNA: TGCGCCAGCAGTGAGTGGAGTGGGACATCTGGAAACACCATATATTTT.

V and J are TRBV6-5 and TRBJ1-2, with 10 bases matching TRBD1. The CDR3 sequence is 14 residues long. The germline gives CDR1 MNHEY, CDR2 SVGAGI. V lost 4 bases and J lost 3; bases outside the gene matches: 2. CDR3 nucleotide sequence: TGTGCCAGCAGTTTGGGACAGGGGTACTATGGCTACACCTTC. As protein: CASSLGQGYYGYTF.

The J gene is TRBJ1-2, the V gene TRBV27, with 9 positions matching TRBD1. Trimming cost V 2 bases and J 8 bases; bases outside gene matches: 9. The germline V gene encodes CDR1 MNHEY and CDR2 SMNVEV (reference sequence). The CDR3 sequence is 15 residues long. CDR3 DNA sequence: TGTGCCAGCAGTTTAGTCGGGGACAGGGCGCGGGGCTACACCTTC. It yields the protein CASSLVGDRARGYTF.

The CDR3 coding sequence is TGTGCCAGCAGCTTGGATCTAGCGAACTACCAAGAGACCCAGTACTTC. Its translation: CASSLDLANYQETQYF. The chain combines TRBV5-4 with TRBJ2-5, with D tentatively TRBD2 (6 bases). Trimming took 0 bases from V and 0 from J, leaving 12 bases between them. This CDR3 spans 16 amino acids. Germline V gene lookup returns CDR1 SGHNT and CDR2 YYREEE (reference sequence).

The chain employs TRBV6-5 and TRBJ2-7; D may be TRBD2 (6 bases). V lost 4 bases and J 2 bases, leaving 15 bases between the germline ends. The CDR3 runs 15 residues. In germline, CDR1 is MNHEY, CDR2 SVGAGI. The CDR3 bases are TGTGCCAGCAGTTTCGGGCTGCGGGGACCCTACGAGCAGTACTTC. It specifies CASSFGLRGPYEQYF.

This clone was observed once. V and J are TRBV29-1 and TRBJ2-7; no reliable D call. Germline V gene data show CDR1 as SQVTM and CDR2 as ANQGSEA. This CDR3 has 12 amino acids. V dropped 4 bases and J dropped 3 bases, with 10 bases sitting between them. Written as DNA, the CDR3 is TGCAGCGTTGTAGGCGGCCTCTACGAGCAGTACTTC. Its translation: CSVVGGLYEQYF.

The genes are TRBV28 and TRBJ1-6; TRBD1 is a possible D gene (6 bases). There are 14 residues in the CDR3. Germline CDR1 and CDR2: MDHEN and SYDVKM. Trimming shortened V by 6 bases and J by 5 bases, and 11 bases separated the two germline ends. The CDR3 loop is CASRTDRDNSPLHF. CDR3 bases: TGTGCCAGCAGAACGGACAGAGATAATTCACCCCTCCACTTT.

The chain couples TRBV19 to TRBJ1-2, with 7 bases lining up with TRBD1. V shed 4 bases, J shed 3 bases, and the junction held 17 bases outside the gene matches. The CDR3 is 18 amino acids. Per germline, CDR1 LNHDA and CDR2 SQIVND (reference sequence). The CDR3, as DNA: TGTGCCAGTAGTAGACTAAGATCGACAGGGTCTGCCCACTATGGCTACACCTTC. Translated, it gives CASSRLRSTGSAHYGYTF.

This chain links TRBV5-1 with TRBJ2-2; perhaps TRBD1 as D (6 bases). The CDR3 extends over 15 amino acids. Trimming took 4 bases from V and 7 from J, leaving 17 bases between them. Per the germline V gene, CDR1 is SGHRS and CDR2 is YFSETQ. The CDR3 DNA follows: TGCGCCAGCAGCCATCGGGAAGGGGGTAACGGGGAGCTGTTTTTT. Amino acid sequence: CASSHREGGNGELFF.

The rearrangement links TRBV29-1 to TRBJ1-4; 7 bases fit TRBD1. The CDR3 consists of 13 residues. Germline CDR1 is SQVTM and CDR2 is ANQGSEA. With 7 bases clipped from V and 2 bases from J, the junction kept 4 bases outside the gene matches. The CDR3 sequence: CSARDSTNEKLFF. The CDR3 region has the DNA TGCAGCGCACGGGACAGCACTAATGAAAAACTGTTTTTT.

V gene TRBV7-3 combines with J gene TRBJ2-1; TRBD2 matches 9 bases. With 2 bases clipped from V and 3 bases from J, the junction kept 5 bases outside the gene matches. The CDR3 runs 16 residues. The germline V gene encodes CDR1 SGHTA and CDR2 FQGTGA. The CDR3 region has the DNA TGTGCCAGCAGCTTATTCGCTAGCGGGGACTACAATGAGCAGTTCTTC. This gives the protein CASSLFASGDYNEQFF.

The chain carries TRBV5-6 and TRBJ2-2; tentative D call: TRBD1 (6 bases). CDR1 SGHDT and CDR2 YYEEEE come from the germline V gene. V lost 4 bases, J lost 1 base, and 11 bases lay in between. The CDR3 is 15 amino acids. CDR3 nucleotide sequence: TGTGCCAGCAGCCCGCAGACAGGGAACACCGGGGAGCTGTTTTTT. This gives the protein CASSPQTGNTGELFF.